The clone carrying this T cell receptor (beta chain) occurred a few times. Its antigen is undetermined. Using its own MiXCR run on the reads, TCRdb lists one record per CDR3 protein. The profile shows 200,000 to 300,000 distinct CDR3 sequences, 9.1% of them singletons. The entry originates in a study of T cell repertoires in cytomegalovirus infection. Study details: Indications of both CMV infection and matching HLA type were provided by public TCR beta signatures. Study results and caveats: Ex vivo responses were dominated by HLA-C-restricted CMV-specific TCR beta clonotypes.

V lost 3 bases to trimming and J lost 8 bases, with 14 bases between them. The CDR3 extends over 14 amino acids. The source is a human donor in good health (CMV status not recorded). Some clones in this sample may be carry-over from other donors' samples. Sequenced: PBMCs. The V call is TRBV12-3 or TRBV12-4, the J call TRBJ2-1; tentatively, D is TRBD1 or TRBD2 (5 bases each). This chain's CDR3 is CASSFGATPDEQFF. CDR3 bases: TGTGCCAGCAGTTTCGGGGCGACCCCGGATGAGCAGTTCTTC.